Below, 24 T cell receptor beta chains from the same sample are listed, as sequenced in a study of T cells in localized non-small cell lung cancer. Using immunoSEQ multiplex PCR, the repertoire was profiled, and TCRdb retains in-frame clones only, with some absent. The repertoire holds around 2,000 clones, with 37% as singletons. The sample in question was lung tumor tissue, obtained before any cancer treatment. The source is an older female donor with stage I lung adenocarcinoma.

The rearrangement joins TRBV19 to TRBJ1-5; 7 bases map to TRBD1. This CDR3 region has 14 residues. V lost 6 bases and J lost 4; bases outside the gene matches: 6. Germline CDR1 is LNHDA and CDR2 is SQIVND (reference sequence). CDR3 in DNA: TGTGCCAGTAGGCCGGGACAGCTTAATCAGCCCCAGCATTTT. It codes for CASRPGQLNQPQHF.

The CDR3 DNA follows: TGTGCCAGCAGTTTTCGGTCACACACCGGGGAGCTGTTTTTT. Amino acid sequence: CASSFRSHTGELFF. This rearrangement joins TRBV28 to TRBJ2-2; D gene unclear. The CDR3 covers 14 residues. V was trimmed by 3 bases and J by 3 bases, leaving 8 bases between them. Germline V CDR1 and CDR2: MDHEN, SYDVKM.

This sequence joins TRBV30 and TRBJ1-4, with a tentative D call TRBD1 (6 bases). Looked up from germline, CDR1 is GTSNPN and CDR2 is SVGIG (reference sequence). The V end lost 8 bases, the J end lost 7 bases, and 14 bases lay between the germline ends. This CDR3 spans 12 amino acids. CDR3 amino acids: CATGFDVEKLFF. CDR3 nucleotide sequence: TGTGCCACAGGGTTCGACGTTGAAAAACTGTTTTTT.

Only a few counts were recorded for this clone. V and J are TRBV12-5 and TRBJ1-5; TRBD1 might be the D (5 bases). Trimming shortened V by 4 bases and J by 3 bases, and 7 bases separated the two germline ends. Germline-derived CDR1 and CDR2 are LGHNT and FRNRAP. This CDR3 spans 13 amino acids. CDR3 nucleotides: TGTGCTAGTGGTTCGGACATCAATCAGCCCCAGCATTTT. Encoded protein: CASGSDINQPQHF. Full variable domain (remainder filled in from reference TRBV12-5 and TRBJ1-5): DARVTQTPRHKVTEMGQEVTMRCQPILGHNTVFWYRQTMMQGLELLAYFRNRAPLDDSGMPKDRFSAEMPDATLATLKIQPSEPRDSAVYFCASGSDINQPQHFGDGTRLSIL.

Here the CDR3 reads CASSPQGTSDETQYF. In DNA form, the CDR3 reads TGTGCCAGCAGTCCACAGGGGACTAGCGACGAGACCCAGTACTTC. This chain uses TRBV28 with TRBJ2-5; TRBD2 aligns across 10 bases. Germline V gene sequence: CDR1 MDHEN, CDR2 SYDVKM. With V trimmed by 5 bases and J by 5 bases, 8 bases remained unmatched. The CDR3 has 15 amino acids.

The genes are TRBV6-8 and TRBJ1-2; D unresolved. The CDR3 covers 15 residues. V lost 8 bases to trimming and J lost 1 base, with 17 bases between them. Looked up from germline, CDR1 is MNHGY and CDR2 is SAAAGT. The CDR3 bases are TGTGCCAGCTCCCTCGGCCTCGCGGGTAACTATGGCTACACCTTC. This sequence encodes CASSLGLAGNYGYTF.

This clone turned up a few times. Here the CDR3 DNA reads TGTGCCAGCAGACCTGCGGACCGGACCCACCTTGTCGTGTCAGCCAAAAACATTCAGTACTTC. This gives the protein CASRPADRTHLVVSAKNIQYF. The chain links TRBV6-8 to TRBJ2-4; no clear D gene. Trimming took off 6 bases at V and 0 bases at J, with 30 bases between the two ends. CDR1 MNHGY and CDR2 SAAAGT come from the germline V gene. This CDR3 spans 21 amino acids.

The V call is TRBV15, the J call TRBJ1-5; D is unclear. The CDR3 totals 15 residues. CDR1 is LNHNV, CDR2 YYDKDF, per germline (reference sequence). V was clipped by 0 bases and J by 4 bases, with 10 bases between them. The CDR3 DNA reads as TGTGCCACCAGCAGAGATTTAGGACGGAATCAGCCCCAGCATTTT. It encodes CATSRDLGRNQPQHF.

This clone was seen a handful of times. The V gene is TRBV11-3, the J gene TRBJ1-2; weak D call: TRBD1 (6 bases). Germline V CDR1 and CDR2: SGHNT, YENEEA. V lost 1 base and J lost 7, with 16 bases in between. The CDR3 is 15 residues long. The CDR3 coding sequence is TGTGCCAGCAGCTTAGTCCGAGGGGGATCGGGTGGCTACACCTTC. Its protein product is CASSLVRGGSGGYTF.

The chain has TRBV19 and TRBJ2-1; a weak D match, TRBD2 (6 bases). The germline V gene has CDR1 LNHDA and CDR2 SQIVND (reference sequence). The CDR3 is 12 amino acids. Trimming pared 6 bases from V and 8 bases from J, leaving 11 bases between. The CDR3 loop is CASRGGGDEQFF. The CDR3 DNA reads TGTGCCAGTAGGGGAGGCGGGGATGAGCAGTTCTTC.

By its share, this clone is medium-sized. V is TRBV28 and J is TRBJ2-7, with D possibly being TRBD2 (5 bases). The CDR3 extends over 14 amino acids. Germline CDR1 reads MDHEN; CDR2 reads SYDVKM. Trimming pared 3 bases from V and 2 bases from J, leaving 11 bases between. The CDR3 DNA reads TGTGCCAGCAGTTTGAGGGCCCATACCTACGAGCAGTACTTC. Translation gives CASSLRAHTYEQYF. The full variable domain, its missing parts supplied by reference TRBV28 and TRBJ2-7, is DVKVTQSSRYLVKRTGEKVFLECVQDMDHENMFWYRQDPGLGLRLIYFSYDVKMKEKGDIPEGYSVSREKKERFSLILESASTNQTSMYLCASSLRAHTYEQYFGPGTRLTVT.

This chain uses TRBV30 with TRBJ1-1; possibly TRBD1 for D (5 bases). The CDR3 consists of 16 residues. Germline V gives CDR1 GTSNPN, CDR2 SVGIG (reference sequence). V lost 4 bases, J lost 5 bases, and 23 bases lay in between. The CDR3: CAWNDRRGFLGTEAFF. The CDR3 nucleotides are TGTGCCTGGAACGATCGAAGGGGTTTTTTGGGGACTGAAGCTTTCTTT.

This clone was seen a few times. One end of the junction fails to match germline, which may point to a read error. The CDR3 DNA sequence: TGTGCCACCAGTCTTAGCTTTGGGGGACAGGGAAAAAATGAGCAGTTCTTC. Translating it yields CATSLSFGGQGKNEQFF. The V gene is TRBV28, the J gene TRBJ2-1, with 9 bases identical to TRBD1. Germline values: CDR1 MDHEN, CDR2 SYDVKM. The CDR3 covers 17 residues.

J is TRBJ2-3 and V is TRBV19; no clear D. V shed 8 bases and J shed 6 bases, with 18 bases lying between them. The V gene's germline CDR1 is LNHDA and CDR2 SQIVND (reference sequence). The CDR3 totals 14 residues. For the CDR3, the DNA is TGTGCCAGTTACGACCCCGCCGTAGGGGATACGCAGTATTTT. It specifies CASYDPAVGDTQYF.

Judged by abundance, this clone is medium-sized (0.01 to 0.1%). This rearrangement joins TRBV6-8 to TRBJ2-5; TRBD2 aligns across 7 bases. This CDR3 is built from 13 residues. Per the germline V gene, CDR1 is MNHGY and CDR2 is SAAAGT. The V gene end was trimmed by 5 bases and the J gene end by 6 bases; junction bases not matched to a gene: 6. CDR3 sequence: CASSPLARQTQYF. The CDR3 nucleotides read TGTGCCAGCAGTCCACTAGCGAGGCAGACCCAGTACTTC.

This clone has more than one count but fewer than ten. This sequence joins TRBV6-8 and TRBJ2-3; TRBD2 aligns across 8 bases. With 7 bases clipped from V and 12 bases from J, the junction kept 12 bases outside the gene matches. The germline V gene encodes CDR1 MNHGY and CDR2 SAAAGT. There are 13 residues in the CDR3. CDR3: CASTGGSSALQYF. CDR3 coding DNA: TGTGCCAGCACGGGGGGGTCTAGCGCCCTTCAGTATTTT.

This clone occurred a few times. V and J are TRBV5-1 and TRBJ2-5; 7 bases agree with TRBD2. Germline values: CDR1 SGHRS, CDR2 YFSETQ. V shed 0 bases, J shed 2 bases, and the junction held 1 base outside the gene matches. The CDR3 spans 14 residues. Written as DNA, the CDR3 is TGCGCCAGCAGCTTGGACGGGAGGCAAGAGACCCAGTACTTC. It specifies CASSLDGRQETQYF. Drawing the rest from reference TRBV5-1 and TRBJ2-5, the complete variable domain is KAGVTQTPRYLIKTRGQQVTLSCSPISGHRSVSWYQQTPGQGLQFLFEYFSETQRNKGNFPGRFSGRQFSNSRSEMNVSTLELGDSALYLCASSLDGRQETQYFGPGTRLLVL.

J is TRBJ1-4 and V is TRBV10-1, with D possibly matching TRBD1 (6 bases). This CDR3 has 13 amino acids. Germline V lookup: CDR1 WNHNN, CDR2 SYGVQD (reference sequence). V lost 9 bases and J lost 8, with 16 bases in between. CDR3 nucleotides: TGCGCCAGTAGGGACACGGCTCTGGAAAAACTGTTTTTT. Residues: CASRDTALEKLFF.

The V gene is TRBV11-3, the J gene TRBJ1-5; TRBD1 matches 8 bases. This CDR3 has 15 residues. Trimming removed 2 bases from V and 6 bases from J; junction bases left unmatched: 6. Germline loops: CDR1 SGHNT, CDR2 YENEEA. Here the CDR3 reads CASSLSGGRVQPQHF. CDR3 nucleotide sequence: TGTGCCAGCAGCTTATCAGGGGGCCGGGTTCAGCCCCAGCATTTT.

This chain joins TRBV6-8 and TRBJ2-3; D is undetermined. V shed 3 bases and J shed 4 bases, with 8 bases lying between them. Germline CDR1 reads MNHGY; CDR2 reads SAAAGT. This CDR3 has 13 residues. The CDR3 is CASSYLSPDTQYF. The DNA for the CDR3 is TGTGCCAGCAGTTATCTGTCACCAGATACGCAGTATTTT.

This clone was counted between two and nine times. DNA for the CDR3: TGTGCCAGCAGTTACAGACTAGGGGCAGGATACGAGCAGTACTTC. Translated, it gives CASSYRLGAGYEQYF. The chain combines TRBV6-4 with TRBJ2-7; tentatively, D is TRBD2 (6 bases). Germline V gene sequence: CDR1 MRHNA, CDR2 SNTAGT. Trimming stripped 5 bases from V and 4 bases from J, with 18 bases between. The CDR3 is 15 residues long.

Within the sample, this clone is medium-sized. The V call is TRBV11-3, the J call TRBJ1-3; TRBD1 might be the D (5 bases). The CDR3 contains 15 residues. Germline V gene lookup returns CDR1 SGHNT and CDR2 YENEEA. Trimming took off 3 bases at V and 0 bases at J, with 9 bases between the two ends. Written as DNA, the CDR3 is TGTGCCAGCAGCTTGAACAGGCGCTCTGGAAACACCATATATTTT. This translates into CASSLNRRSGNTIYF. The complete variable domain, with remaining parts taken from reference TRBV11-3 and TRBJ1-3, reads EAGVVQSPRYKIIEKKQPVAFWCNPISGHNTLYWYLQNLGQGPELLIRYENEEAVDDSQLPKDRFSAERLKGVDSTLKIQPAELGDSAVYLCASSLNRRSGNTIYFGEGSWLTVV.

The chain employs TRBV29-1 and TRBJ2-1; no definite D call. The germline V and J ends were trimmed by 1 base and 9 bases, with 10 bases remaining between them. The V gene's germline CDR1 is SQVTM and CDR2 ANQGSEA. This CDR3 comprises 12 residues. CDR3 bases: TGCAGCGTTGAAGTAGGCCGAGGTGAGCAGTTCTTC. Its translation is CSVEVGRGEQFF.

CDR3 coding DNA: TGTGCCTGGAGTCCCGGGACTTTACCCGAGCAGTACTTC. This sequence encodes CAWSPGTLPEQYF. V usage is TRBV30 and J usage is TRBJ2-7; D possibly corresponds to TRBD2 (6 bases). This CDR3 comprises 13 residues. CDR1 and CDR2 (germline): GTSNPN, SVGIG (reference sequence). Trimming removed 2 bases at V and 6 bases at J, with 14 bases between.